This T cell receptor (beta chain) appears in the sequencing data of a study of CD4 T cells in relation to SARS-CoV-2 and coronaviruses. CD4+ T cells from unexposed donors were obtained before the COVID-19 pandemic (2011-2018). Cryopreserved PBMCs were CD4-enriched, then split into naive and memory cells. CDR1 is SGHRS, CDR2 YFSETQ, per germline. V was cut by 3 bases and J by 0 bases, with 16 bases left in between. The length of the CDR3 is 17 residues. Uncultured naive and memory CD4+ T cells supplied DNA for deep TCR-beta sequencing. TCRdb keeps only in-frame clones here, not all; method: immunoSEQ multiplex PCR. The repertoire consists of just under 65,000 clones, with less than 95% occurring once and the leading ten covering approximately 0.14%.

V usage is TRBV5-1 and J usage is TRBJ2-1; tentative D call: TRBD2 (7 bases). The receptor's source is a human donor in good health. Material for sequencing was naive CD4+ T cells from PBMCs. Stated subset: naive CD4+ T cells isolated by negative enrichment. For the CDR3, the DNA is TGCGCCAGCAGCTCACTAGGGGGGAGGGGCTCCTACAATGAGCAGTTCTTC. Its translation: CASSSLGGRGSYNEQFF.